One and the same sample provided the 23 T cell receptor beta chains below, sequenced in a study of T cell responses to AZD1222 COVID-19 vaccine. Sequenced by immunoSEQ multiplex PCR; TCRdb stores in-frame clones only, minus some. The sample holds tens of thousands of clones, 80% seen once. The input for sequencing was peripheral blood, taken 28 days after the second AZD1222 dose. Receptors originate from an adult who received the AZD1222 COVID-19 vaccine.

This chain joins TRBV27 and TRBJ1-1, with D uncertain. The CDR3 covers 13 residues. Germline V gene sequence: CDR1 MNHEY, CDR2 SMNVEV (reference sequence). Trimming removed 4 bases at V and 3 bases at J, with 9 bases between. CDR3 region: CASSSRVDTEAFF. The DNA of the CDR3 is TGTGCCAGCAGTTCCCGGGTGGACACTGAAGCTTTCTTT.

J is TRBJ2-5 and V is TRBV6-1; 10 nucleotides align to TRBD2. Germline V gene data show CDR1 as MNHNS and CDR2 as SASEGT. V lost 4 bases, J lost 1 base, and 6 bases stayed unmatched. The CDR3 is made up of 16 amino acids. This CDR3 is CASSVAASGGQETQYF. DNA of the CDR3: TGTGCCAGCAGTGTCGCGGCTAGCGGGGGCCAAGAGACCCAGTACTTC.

The chain joins TRBV7-8 to TRBJ2-7, with a tentative D call TRBD1 (6 bases). CDR3 length: 14 amino acids. The V end was cut by 6 bases, the J end by 1 base, with 13 bases between. The germline V gene has CDR1 SGHVS and CDR2 FQNEAQ. The CDR3 loop is CASSPDRQSYEQYF. CDR3 DNA: TGTGCCAGCAGTCCGGACAGACAATCCTACGAGCAGTACTTC.

V is TRBV7-2 and J is TRBJ2-7, with TRBD2 identical over 8 bases. The CDR3 has 14 residues. CDR1 and CDR2 from the germline V gene are SGHTA and FQGNSA. V gave up 5 bases and J gave up 2 bases; unmatched junction bases: 5. CDR3 amino acids: CASSPTSGPYEQYF. Written as DNA, the CDR3 is TGTGCCAGCAGCCCAACTAGCGGACCCTACGAGCAGTACTTC.

This clone was detected a few times. The chain couples TRBV7-2 to TRBJ2-7; perhaps TRBD2 as D (5 bases). V was cut by 0 bases and J by 6 bases, with 9 bases left in between. Germline CDR1 and CDR2: SGHTA and FQGNSA. The CDR3 has 13 residues. CDR3 protein: CASSLAGAGEQYF. DNA for the CDR3: TGTGCCAGCAGCTTAGCGGGAGCAGGCGAGCAGTACTTC.

The V call is TRBV9, the J call TRBJ2-7, with D maybe TRBD2 (5 bases). V dropped 0 bases and J dropped 4 bases, with 14 bases sitting between them. Per germline, CDR1 SGDLS and CDR2 YYNGEE. The CDR3 consists of 15 residues. The CDR3: CASSVEASSGYEQYF. CDR3 DNA: TGTGCCAGCAGCGTAGAGGCTAGCAGTGGTTACGAGCAGTACTTC.

The chain has TRBV5-8 and TRBJ1-4; a possible D gene is TRBD1 (5 bases). The germline gives CDR1 SGHTS, CDR2 YDEGEE. The CDR3 spans 16 residues. The germline V and J ends were trimmed by 4 bases and 4 bases, with 17 bases remaining between them. The CDR3: CASSVPGTSSNEKLFF. DNA for the CDR3: TGTGCCAGCAGCGTCCCCGGGACCTCTAGTAATGAAAAACTGTTTTTT.

The CDR3 loop reads CASSFSEVYNEQFF. The CDR3 DNA reads TGCGCCAGCAGCTTTTCCGAGGTCTACAATGAGCAGTTCTTC. The chain is built from TRBV5-1 and TRBJ2-1; D is uncertain. The CDR3 is 14 residues long. Trimming pared 2 bases from V and 3 bases from J, leaving 9 bases between. Germline assignment: CDR1 SGHRS and CDR2 YFSETQ.

This chain joins TRBV19 and TRBJ1-3; D gene unclear. This CDR3 comprises 18 residues. The V gene lost 4 bases and the J gene lost 0 bases, with 19 bases spanning the gap. Looked up from germline, CDR1 is LNHDA and CDR2 is SQIVND (reference sequence). This chain's CDR3 is CASSTKPGHTASGNTIYF. The DNA for the CDR3 is TGTGCCAGTAGTACGAAACCGGGCCACACCGCCTCTGGAAACACCATATATTTT. Full variable domain (outside the CDR3, taken from reference TRBV19 and TRBJ1-3): DGGITQSPKYLFRKEGQNVTLSCEQNLNHDAMYWYRQDPGQGLRLIYYSQIVNDFQKGDIAEGYSVSREKKESFPLTVTSAQKNPTAFYLCASSTKPGHTASGNTIYFGEGSWLTVV.

V is TRBV5-1 and J is TRBJ1-1; D remains unclear. CDR1 is SGHRS, CDR2 YFSETQ, per germline. There are 15 residues in the CDR3. Trimming removed 0 bases at V and 0 bases at J, with 9 bases between. The CDR3: CASSLVADMNTEAFF. As DNA, the CDR3 is TGCGCCAGCAGCTTGGTTGCGGATATGAACACTGAAGCTTTCTTT.

The gene calls are TRBV27 and TRBJ1-1; TRBD1 might be the D (5 bases). CDR3 length: 15 amino acids. Germline V lookup: CDR1 MNHEY, CDR2 SMNVEV (reference sequence). The V end lost 7 bases, the J end lost 2 bases, and 17 bases lay between the germline ends. DNA for the CDR3: TGTGCCAGCAAAAGATCCACCGGGGCCAACACTGAAGCTTTCTTT. It specifies CASKRSTGANTEAFF.

The rearrangement uses TRBV28 and TRBJ1-5; D perhaps matches TRBD1 (5 bases). Germline lookup yields CDR1 MDHEN and CDR2 SYDVKM. This CDR3 is 14 amino acids long. The V end lost 2 bases, the J end lost 9 bases, and 14 bases lay between the germline ends. The CDR3 nucleotides are TGTGCCAGCAGTTTAAACCCCAGGGTGTCGCCCCAGCATTTT. Translation: CASSLNPRVSPQHF.

Comments on this clone: At one boundary the junction diverges from the germline segment, which might be a read error. V is TRBV20-1 and J is TRBJ2-3; D not resolved. The CDR3 contains 10 residues. Germline V gene sequence: CDR1 DFQATT, CDR2 SNEGSKA (reference sequence). The CDR3 loop is CSASEDTQYF. CDR3 bases: TGTAGTGCGTCGGAAGATACGCAGTATTTT.

CDR3 DNA: TGTGCCTGGTCGCAGGGGTTGCGTACTGAAGCTTTCTTT. Translating gives CAWSQGLRTEAFF. The J gene is TRBJ1-1, the V gene TRBV30, with a weak D call TRBD1 (6 bases). V was clipped by 5 bases and J by 5 bases, with 15 bases between them. CDR1 GTSNPN and CDR2 SVGIG come from the germline V gene (reference sequence). There are 13 residues in the CDR3.

This chain joins TRBV5-1 and TRBJ2-7; 7 bases match TRBD2. The CDR3 is 16 residues long. V shed 3 bases and J 5 bases; nucleotides not matched to a gene: 14. From germline, CDR1 is SGHRS and CDR2 YFSETQ. As DNA, the CDR3 is TGCGCCAGCAGCTCGCAAAGGGACTATTTATTCGACGAGCAGTACTTC. Protein sequence: CASSSQRDYLFDEQYF.

This sequence joins TRBV5-6 and TRBJ2-2, with TRBD2 as a possible D gene (5 bases). This CDR3 is built from 15 residues. The V gene lost 3 bases and the J gene lost 6 bases, with 15 bases spanning the gap. Germline V gene lookup returns CDR1 SGHDT and CDR2 YYEEEE. The CDR3: CASSSASIGAGELFF. The CDR3 DNA reads TGTGCCAGCAGCTCGGCTAGCATCGGGGCCGGGGAGCTGTTTTTT.

V is TRBV19 and J is TRBJ1-5, with unresolved D. Between the trimmed V and J ends, which lost 5 bases and 5 bases, there was a span of 16 bases. The CDR3 length is 15 residues. CDR1 is LNHDA, CDR2 SQIVND, per germline (reference sequence). The CDR3 nucleotides read TGTGCCAGTAGTGAATTTGGGCAGTCATATCAGCCCCAGCATTTT. Encoded protein: CASSEFGQSYQPQHF. Looking up the rest from reference TRBV19 and TRBJ1-5 gives the full variable domain: DGGITQSPKYLFRKEGQNVTLSCEQNLNHDAMYWYRQDPGQGLRLIYYSQIVNDFQKGDIAEGYSVSREKKESFPLTVTSAQKNPTAFYLCASSEFGQSYQPQHFGDGTRLSIL.

This sequence joins TRBV27 and TRBJ2-6, with D perhaps matching TRBD2 (5 bases). Between the trimmed V and J ends, which lost 3 bases and 0 bases, there was a span of 9 bases. The CDR3 covers 16 residues. CDR1 MNHEY and CDR2 SMNVEV come from the germline V gene (reference sequence). As DNA, the CDR3 is TGTGCCAGCAGTTTGTTGGGGAGCTCTGGGGCCAACGTCCTGACTTTC. Translation: CASSLLGSSGANVLTF.

This chain joins TRBV5-5 and TRBJ1-6, with 11 bases fitting TRBD1. The J segment lost 9 bases and the V segment lost 7 bases, leaving 9 bases of the junction unmatched. The CDR3 contains 15 residues. Germline lookup yields CDR1 SGHKS and CDR2 YYEKEE (reference sequence). Here the CDR3 DNA reads TGTGCCAGCGACCCGGGACAGGGGGACGGTTCACCCCTCCACTTT. This codes for CASDPGQGDGSPLHF.

The V call is TRBV27, the J call TRBJ2-5; 10 nucleotides agree with TRBD2. The CDR3 has 17 amino acids. With 4 bases clipped from V and 5 bases from J, the junction kept 13 bases outside the gene matches. Per the germline V gene, CDR1 is MNHEY and CDR2 is SMNVEV (reference sequence). Written as DNA, the CDR3 is TGTGCCAGCAGTTCGCAAGTTCTAGCGGGAGACGTGGAGACCCAGTACTTC. Its translation is CASSSQVLAGDVETQYF.

V usage is TRBV7-8 and J usage is TRBJ2-1; TRBD2 matches at 7 bases. V was clipped by 5 bases and J by 8 bases; unmatched bases: 15. This CDR3 has 16 amino acids. Per germline, CDR1 SGHVS and CDR2 FQNEAQ. The CDR3 is CASSPGVGGSTDEQFF. In nucleotides, the CDR3 is TGTGCCAGCAGCCCCGGGGTGGGCGGGAGTACAGATGAGCAGTTCTTC.

This clone occurred once. The chain is built from TRBV28 and TRBJ1-6, with unresolved D. Trimming took off 3 bases at V and 7 bases at J, with 13 bases between the two ends. This CDR3 region has 15 residues. CDR1 and CDR2 (germline): MDHEN, SYDVKM. The CDR3 bases are TGTGCCAGCAGTTTTATAGACATCTCGAATTCACCCCTCCACTTT. Encoded protein: CASSFIDISNSPLHF.

This rearrangement joins TRBV5-1 to TRBJ1-6; possible D gene TRBD1, 6 bases. This CDR3 has 14 residues. Germline V CDR1 and CDR2: SGHRS, YFSETQ. V lost 6 bases and J lost 10, with 17 bases in between. The CDR3 loop reads CASTTRGLESPLHF. CDR3 nucleotides: TGCGCCAGCACCACGCGGGGGCTCGAATCACCCCTCCACTTT.